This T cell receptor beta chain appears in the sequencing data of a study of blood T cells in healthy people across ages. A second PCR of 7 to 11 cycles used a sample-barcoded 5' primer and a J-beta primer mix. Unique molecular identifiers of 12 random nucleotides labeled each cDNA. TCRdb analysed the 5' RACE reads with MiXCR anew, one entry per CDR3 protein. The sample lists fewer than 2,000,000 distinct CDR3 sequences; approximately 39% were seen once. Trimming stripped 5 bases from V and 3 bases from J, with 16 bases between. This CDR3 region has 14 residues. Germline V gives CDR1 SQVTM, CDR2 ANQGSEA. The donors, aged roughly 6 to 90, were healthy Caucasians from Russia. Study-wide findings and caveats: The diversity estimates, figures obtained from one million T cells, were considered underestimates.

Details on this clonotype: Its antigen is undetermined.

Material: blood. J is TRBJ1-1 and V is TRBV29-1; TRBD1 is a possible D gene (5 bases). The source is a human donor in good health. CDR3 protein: CSVQRGPEDTEAFF. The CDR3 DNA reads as TGCAGCGTTCAGAGGGGCCCAGAGGACACTGAAGCTTTCTTT.